This T cell receptor (beta chain) was captured by sequencing in a study of long-term antiretroviral therapy in people with HIV. The assay, immunoSEQ v3.0, was run at survey level. Generated by immunoSEQ multiplex PCR, the TCRdb table keeps only in-frame clones and is missing some. This table holds over 15,000 clones, 70% to 80% found once. For this clone: Its antigen remains unknown.

Study findings and constraints: From the mid-2000s to the late 2010s, blood was obtained, possibly while participants received older ART regimens.

The starting material was unsorted PBMCs, obtained at the start of antiretroviral therapy, before treatment. This receptor was identified in a man between 18 and 29 years old with HIV.

The CDR3 here is CASSLGQSTDTQYF. CDR3 nucleotides: TGTGCCAGCAGCTTGGGACAGAGCACAGATACGCAGTATTTT. The rearrangement uses TRBV5-5 and TRBJ2-3, with D possibly TRBD1 on 5 matching bases. V shed 0 bases and J shed 0 bases, with 5 bases lying between them. Germline CDR1 SGHKS, CDR2 YYEKEE (reference sequence). There are 14 residues in the CDR3. Full variable domain (missing parts from reference TRBV5-5 and TRBJ2-3): DAGVTQSPTHLIKTRGQQVTLRCSPISGHKSVSWYQQVLGQGPQFIFQYYEKEERGRGNFPDRFSARQFPNYSSELNVNALLLGDSALYLCASSLGQSTDTQYFGPGTRLTVL.